A single T cell receptor (beta chain) is shown here with its context. This clonotype has ten or more counts. Its antigen is not yet known. Base qualities were left out, and no much larger clone turns up one base away. A patient counted as having stable hyperthyroidism if there was no progression to ophthalmopathy within 18 months of follow-up. Patients with hyperthyroidism were aged 18 to 65 years, had been newly diagnosed, and had a disease duration of less than 2 months. Anyone with other autoimmune diseases, uncontrolled infections, pregnancy or lactation was excluded from the study. Clinical symptoms, serum thyroxine, TRAb, thyroid ultrasound and orbital computed tomography formed the basis of the diagnosis. Ficoll-Paque density gradient centrifugation was used to isolate PBMCs from approximately 10 ml of fresh peripheral blood. Total RNA was extracted with Trizol reagent and quality-checked on an Agilent 2100 Bioanalyzer.

For repertoire sequencing, TCR beta CDR3 regions were amplified from RNA transcripts. The first round was an RT-PCR using HTBI primers with the Qiagen OneStep RT-PCR kit, and this first round was followed by a second-round multiplex PCR, then size selection and purification. Libraries were sequenced paired-end with 100 bp reads on an Illumina HiSeq2000. In the authors' own workflow: SOAPnuke was used to process the reads, throwing out any read that had adapters, had uncalled bases, had a mean Phred below 15, or lacked an exact constant-primer or identifier match. COPE v1.2.5 was used to merge the high-quality paired reads. Clonotypes were defined as unique nucleotide sequences and were aligned to IMGT TRB V, D and J references using MiTCR v1.1. Analysis was restricted to V-J combinations with a frequency above 0.0001, which covered 99.2% of repertoires. For each V-J combination, a TCR clonal expansion and chaos score was defined as the ratio of F50 clonal expansion to chaos observed in the TCRdist matrix. Welch's t-statistics and random forest were used to reduce the features to some 13 V-J combinations, which were then used as input to a naive Bayes classifier. The Morisita-Horn index was used to measure how similar the thyroid and blood repertoires were. TCRdb reworked the public reads: Q25 trimming with fastp, MiXCR clone assembly, productive beta chains retained. Entries are consolidated by CDR3 protein sequence, retaining the most common genes and DNA. The V and J calls follow TCRdb's processing rather than the paper's. The sample yields approximately 380,000 distinct CDR3 sequences; around 20% were counted once. The top ten clones comprise 2.5% to 3.5% of the sample.

This specimen belongs to a study of Graves' ophthalmopathy and Graves' hyperthyroidism (dated by TCRdb to between 2017 and 2018). Looking at the study overall: Peripheral blood was collected at initial diagnosis, before any treatment. The study used TCR beta repertoire signatures to distinguish Graves' ophthalmopathy from Graves' hyperthyroidism and to predict progression to ophthalmopathy. In total, approximately 130 blood samples were TCR-sequenced: roughly 45 ophthalmopathy, some 75 hyperthyroidism and about 17 hyperthyroidism-to-ophthalmopathy patients. To explore V-J signatures that distinguish ophthalmopathy from hyperthyroidism, a discovery set of about a hundred patients was enrolled, made up of 40 to 45 with ophthalmopathy and 55 to 65 with stable hyperthyroidism. The independent validation cohort included under 20 hyperthyroidism patients plus 17 patients who later progressed from hyperthyroidism to ophthalmopathy. In over 5 hyperthyroidism patients, the T-cell repertoire of thyroid tissue was compared with the T-cell repertoire of blood. Once sampling was done, hyperthyroidism patients were given methimazole at a starting dose of 30 mg daily, while ophthalmopathy patients were given high-dose intravenous methylprednisolone. The 95 to 100 discovery patients were divided at random into training and test sets in a 7:3 ratio.

The V and J ends are trimmed by 5 bases and 3 bases, leaving 14 bases between them. The CDR1 and CDR2 encoded by the germline V gene are MNHEY and SVGAGI. The CDR3 numbers 14 residues from cysteine through phenylalanine. The CDR3 DNA has 42 bases and is translated from base 1. The full study reports these points: Most expanded thyroid clonotypes with frequency above 0.001 were also detected in blood, suggesting blood repertoires may reflect the thyroid immune response. Sample size was not predetermined statistically, and investigators were not blinded to group allocation. The 13-signature model separated ophthalmopathy from stable hyperthyroidism with 85% to 90% sensitivity and around 81% specificity in cross-validation, and 80%/75% in the test set. In validation, the model predicted ophthalmopathy progression with over 60% sensitivity and roughly 72% specificity; approximately 12 predicted patients were CT-confirmed with GO in a median of about 7.1 months.

This receptor was identified in a young woman with stable Graves' hyperthyroidism. Donor details come from another sample of the same person, matched by shared clones. The sample consisted of peripheral blood. This receptor chain uses TRBV6-5 and TRBJ2-7, with no confident D gene call. The sequence in DNA is TGTGCCAGCAGTACTCATCACTTCCTCTACGAGCAGTACTTC. The translation is CASSTHHFLYEQYF.